The T cell receptor beta chain under discussion was sequenced for a study of brain metastases from non-small cell lung cancer. Study conclusions and caveats: Compared with primary tumors, brain metastases showed less T-cell infiltration. T-cell clones appeared expanded in about 60% of brain metastases relative to matched primary tumors. Metastases had sparse T cells but largely shared repertoires with primaries.

Note on this clone: Its specificity is unknown.

Trimming took off 3 bases at V and 8 bases at J, with 16 bases between the two ends. Germline CDR1 KGHDR, CDR2 SFDVKD. This CDR3 is built from 15 residues. Data came from immunoSEQ multiplex PCR; TCRdb stores just in-frame clones and leaves some out. Of approximately 4,300 clones in the sample, around 90% were seen once. The sample taken for sequencing was primary lung tumor tissue. The rearrangement joins TRBV24-1 to TRBJ2-1, with a weak D call TRBD1 (6 bases). This receptor was taken from a donor over 35 with non-small cell lung cancer. The CDR3 here is CATSDGTRARDEQFF. CDR3 DNA sequence: TGTGCCACCAGTGATGGGACAAGGGCCCGTGATGAGCAGTTCTTC.